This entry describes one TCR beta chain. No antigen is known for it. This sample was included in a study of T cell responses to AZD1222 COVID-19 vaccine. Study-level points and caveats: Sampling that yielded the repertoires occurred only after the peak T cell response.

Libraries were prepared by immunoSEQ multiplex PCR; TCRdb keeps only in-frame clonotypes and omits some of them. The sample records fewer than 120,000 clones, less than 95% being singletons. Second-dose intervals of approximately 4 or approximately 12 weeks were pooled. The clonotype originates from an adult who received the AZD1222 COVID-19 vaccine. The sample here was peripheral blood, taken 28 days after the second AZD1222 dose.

CDR3 DNA sequence: TGTGCCAGCAGTCGGACGGGTGGTACAGGCTACACCTTC. Protein: CASSRTGGTGYTF. This chain joins TRBV6-5 and TRBJ1-2, with D unclear. The CDR3 is 13 amino acids. V was pared by 5 bases and J by 8 bases, with 15 bases between. CDR1 and CDR2 (germline): MNHEY, SVGAGI.